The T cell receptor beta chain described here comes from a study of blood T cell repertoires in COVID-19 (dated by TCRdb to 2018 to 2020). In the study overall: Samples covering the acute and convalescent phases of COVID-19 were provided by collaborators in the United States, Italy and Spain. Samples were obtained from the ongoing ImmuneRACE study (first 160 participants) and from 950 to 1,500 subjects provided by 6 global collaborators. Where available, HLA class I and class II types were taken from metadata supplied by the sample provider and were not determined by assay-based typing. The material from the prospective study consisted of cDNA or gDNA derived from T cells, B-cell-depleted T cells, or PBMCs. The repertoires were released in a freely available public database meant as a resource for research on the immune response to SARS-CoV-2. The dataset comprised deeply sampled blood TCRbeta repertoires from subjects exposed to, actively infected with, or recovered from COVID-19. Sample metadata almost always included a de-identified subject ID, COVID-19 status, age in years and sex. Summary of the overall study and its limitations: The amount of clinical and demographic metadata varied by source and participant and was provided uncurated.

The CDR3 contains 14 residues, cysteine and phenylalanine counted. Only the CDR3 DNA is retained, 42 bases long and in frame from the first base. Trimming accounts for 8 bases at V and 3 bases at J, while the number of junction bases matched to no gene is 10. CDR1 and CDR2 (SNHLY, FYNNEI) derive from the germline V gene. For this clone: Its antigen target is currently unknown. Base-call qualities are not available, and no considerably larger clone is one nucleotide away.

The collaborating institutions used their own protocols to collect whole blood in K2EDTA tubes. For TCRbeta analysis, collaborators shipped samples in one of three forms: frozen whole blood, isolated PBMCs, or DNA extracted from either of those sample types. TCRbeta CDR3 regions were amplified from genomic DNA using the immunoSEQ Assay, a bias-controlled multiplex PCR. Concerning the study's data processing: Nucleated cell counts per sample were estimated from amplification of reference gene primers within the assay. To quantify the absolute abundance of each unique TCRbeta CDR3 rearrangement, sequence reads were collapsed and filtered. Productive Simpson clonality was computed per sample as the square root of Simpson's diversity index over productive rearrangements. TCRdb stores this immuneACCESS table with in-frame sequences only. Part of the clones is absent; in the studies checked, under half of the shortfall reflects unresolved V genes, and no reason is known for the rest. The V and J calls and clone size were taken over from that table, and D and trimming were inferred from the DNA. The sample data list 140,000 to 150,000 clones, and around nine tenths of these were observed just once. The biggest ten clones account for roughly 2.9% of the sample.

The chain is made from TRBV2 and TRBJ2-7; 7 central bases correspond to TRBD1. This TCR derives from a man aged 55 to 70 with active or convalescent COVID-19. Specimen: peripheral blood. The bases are TGTGCCAGCGGGTCCTTGGGACAGAACTACGAGCAGTACTTC. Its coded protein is CASGSLGQNYEQYF.